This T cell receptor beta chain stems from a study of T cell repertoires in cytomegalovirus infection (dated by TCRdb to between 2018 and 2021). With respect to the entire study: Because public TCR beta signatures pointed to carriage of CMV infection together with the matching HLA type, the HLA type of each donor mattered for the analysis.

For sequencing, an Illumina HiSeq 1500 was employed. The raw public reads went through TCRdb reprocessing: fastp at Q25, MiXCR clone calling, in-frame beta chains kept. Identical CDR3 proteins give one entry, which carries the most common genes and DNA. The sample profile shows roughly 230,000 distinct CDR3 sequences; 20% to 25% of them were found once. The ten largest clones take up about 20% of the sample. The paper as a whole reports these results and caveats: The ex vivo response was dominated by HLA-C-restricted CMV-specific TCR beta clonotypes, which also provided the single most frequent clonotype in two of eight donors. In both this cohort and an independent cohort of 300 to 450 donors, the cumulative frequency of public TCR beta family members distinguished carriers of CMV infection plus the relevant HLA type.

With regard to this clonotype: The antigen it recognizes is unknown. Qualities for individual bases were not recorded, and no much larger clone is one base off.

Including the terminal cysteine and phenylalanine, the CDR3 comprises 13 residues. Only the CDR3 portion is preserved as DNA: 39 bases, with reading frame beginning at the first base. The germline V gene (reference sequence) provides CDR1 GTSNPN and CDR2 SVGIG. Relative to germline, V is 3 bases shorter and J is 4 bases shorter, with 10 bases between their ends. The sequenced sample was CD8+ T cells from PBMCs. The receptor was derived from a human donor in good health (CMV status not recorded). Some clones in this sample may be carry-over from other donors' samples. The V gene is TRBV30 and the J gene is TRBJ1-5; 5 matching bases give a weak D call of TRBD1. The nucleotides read TGTGCCTGGAGGGAAGCAGGGAATCAGCCCCAGCATTTT. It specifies CAWREAGNQPQHF.